The next 22 T cell receptor beta chains were all read from a single sample in a study of blood T cell repertoires in COVID-19. Assay used: immunoSEQ multiplex PCR; TCRdb lists only in-frame clones, some missing. The table shows some 75,000 clones, with roughly 84% occurring only once. The sample consisted of peripheral blood. The receptors were gathered from an older man with active or convalescent COVID-19.

The rearrangement links TRBV3-1 (or the pseudogene TRBV3-2) to TRBJ2-7; TRBD2 matches at 12 bases. Germline V lookup: CDR1 LGHDT, CDR2 YNNKEL (reference sequence). Trimming removed 5 bases from V and 6 bases from J; junction bases left unmatched: 5. This CDR3 has 14 residues. This CDR3 reads CASSMTSGRPEQYF. The CDR3 nucleotides are TGTGCCAGCAGCATGACTAGCGGGAGACCCGAGCAGTACTTC.

The gene calls are TRBV19 and TRBJ1-1, with D perhaps TRBD1 (6 bases). CDR3 length: 14 residues. The germline CDR1 and CDR2 sequences are LNHDA and SQIVND (reference sequence). Trimming cost V 3 bases and J 6 bases, with 14 bases left between them. In nucleotides, the CDR3 is TGTGCCAGTAGTATTAGGGGGAGGGGCGCTGAAGCTTTCTTT. Protein sequence: CASSIRGRGAEAFF.

V gene TRBV7-2 combines with J gene TRBJ2-5; 10 nucleotides align to TRBD1. Per the germline V gene, CDR1 is SGHTA and CDR2 is FQGNSA. J gave up 5 bases and V 5 bases, and 8 bases lay outside the gene matches. CDR3 length: 15 amino acids. The chain's CDR3 is CASSIDRGPFETQYF. CDR3 in DNA: TGTGCCAGCAGCATCGACAGGGGGCCTTTTGAGACCCAGTACTTC.

This chain joins TRBV3-1 (or the pseudogene TRBV3-2) and TRBJ1-5, with D unresolved. The CDR3 totals 14 residues. V gave up 1 base and J gave up 1 base, with 5 bases separating them. Germline assignment: CDR1 LGHDT and CDR2 YNNKEL (reference sequence). For the CDR3, the DNA is TGTGCCAGCAGCCAAGGGCAGAGCAATCAGCCCCAGCATTTT. This encodes CASSQGQSNQPQHF.

In its sample, this clone was seen once. V is TRBV5-4 and J is TRBJ2-5; D is possibly TRBD2 (5 bases). The V end lost 5 bases, the J end lost 5 bases, and 10 bases lay between the germline ends. From germline, CDR1 is SGHNT and CDR2 YYREEE (reference sequence). There are 12 residues in the CDR3. CDR3 protein: CASRRERETQYF. The CDR3 nucleotides read TGTGCCAGCAGAAGGGAGAGGGAGACCCAGTACTTC. The whole variable domain, filled in from reference TRBV5-4 and TRBJ2-5, reads ETGVTQSPTHLIKTRGQQVTLRCSSQSGHNTVSWYQQALGQGPQFIFQYYREEENGRGNFPPRFSGLQFPNYSSELNVNALELDDSALYLCASRRERETQYFGPGTRLLVL.

The chain links TRBV6-6 to TRBJ1-1; the D gene is possibly TRBD1 (5 bases). V was shortened by 5 bases and J by 4 bases, with 14 bases between the two germline ends. This CDR3 contains 14 residues. Germline CDR1 is MNHNY and CDR2 is SVGAGI (reference sequence). The CDR3 is CASSPREGFTEAFF. The CDR3 DNA reads as TGTGCCAGCAGTCCCAGGGAAGGATTCACTGAAGCTTTCTTT.

The count of this clone is one. The chain uses TRBV6-4 and TRBJ2-1, with TRBD1 matching 7 bases. CDR3 length equals 15 residues. Looked up from germline, CDR1 is MRHNA and CDR2 is SNTAGT. V lost 8 bases and J lost 8; bases outside the gene matches: 15. CDR3 DNA: TGTGCCAGCTCTCCCGTGGCAGGGGGTCGATATGAGCAGTTCTTC. Protein product: CASSPVAGGRYEQFF.

The V and J genes are TRBV6-5 and TRBJ1-4; TRBD1 is a possible D gene (6 bases). The CDR3 has 13 residues. The V gene's germline CDR1 is MNHEY and CDR2 SVGAGI. The V gene lost 6 bases and the J gene lost 5 bases, with 10 bases spanning the gap. The CDR3 region has the DNA TGTGCCAGCAGCGAGCAGGGGAATGAAAAACTGTTTTTT. Translating gives CASSEQGNEKLFF.

This clone appeared once. V gene TRBV19 combines with J gene TRBJ1-4, with 9 bases identical to TRBD1. The J segment lost 6 bases and the V segment lost 4 bases, leaving 3 bases of the junction unmatched. The CDR3 runs 14 residues. In germline, CDR1 is LNHDA, CDR2 SQIVND (reference sequence). CDR3 protein: CASSTDRGDEKLFF. The CDR3 coding sequence is TGTGCCAGTAGTACGGACAGGGGAGATGAAAAACTGTTTTTT.

The chain is built from TRBV9 and TRBJ1-1; possible D gene TRBD1, 6 bases. The CDR3 length is 19 residues. V was cut by 0 bases and J by 0 bases, with 21 bases left in between. Germline V gene data show CDR1 as SGDLS and CDR2 as YYNGEE. The CDR3 is CASSVGGIRQERMNTEAFF. CDR3 bases: TGTGCCAGCAGCGTAGGGGGAATAAGACAGGAAAGGATGAACACTGAAGCTTTCTTT. Full variable domain (outside the CDR3, taken from reference TRBV9 and TRBJ1-1): DSGVTQTPKHLITATGQRVTLRCSPRSGDLSVYWYQQSLDQGLQFLIQYYNGEERAKGNILERFSAQQFPDLHSELNLSSLELGDSALYFCASSVGGIRQERMNTEAFFGQGTRLTVV.

V usage is TRBV30 and J usage is TRBJ1-2; D gene ambiguous. In germline, CDR1 is GTSNPN, CDR2 SVGIG (reference sequence). With 3 bases removed from V and 7 bases from J, the gap between germline ends came to 12 bases. The CDR3 extends over 12 amino acids. For the CDR3, the DNA is TGTGCCTGGAGCATACAGCTTGGTGGCTACACCTTC. Amino acid sequence: CAWSIQLGGYTF.

The J gene is TRBJ1-2, the V gene TRBV19, with TRBD1 as a possible D gene (6 bases). V was shortened by 4 bases and J by 1 base, with 10 bases between the two germline ends. The CDR3 consists of 14 residues. CDR1 and CDR2 from the germline V gene are LNHDA and SQIVND (reference sequence). CDR3 in amino acids: CASSNWDINYGYTF. In DNA, the CDR3 is TGTGCCAGTAGTAATTGGGACATTAACTATGGCTACACCTTC.

V is TRBV3-1 (or the pseudogene TRBV3-2) and J is TRBJ1-4; D gene ambiguous. The CDR3 is 15 residues long. The germline V and J ends were trimmed by 4 bases and 7 bases, with 16 bases remaining between them. Germline CDR1 and CDR2: LGHDT and YNNKEL (reference sequence). The CDR3 spells CASSPSRRGAEKLFF. The CDR3 bases are TGTGCCAGCAGCCCTTCGCGACGGGGTGCTGAAAAACTGTTTTTT.

The chain recombines TRBV29-1 with TRBJ2-2; D might be TRBD2 (6 bases). The CDR3 consists of 16 residues. Germline V lookup: CDR1 SQVTM, CDR2 ANQGSEA. Trimming shortened V by 4 bases and J by 4 bases, and 19 bases separated the two germline ends. As DNA, the CDR3 is TGCAGCGTTGGGGGGGTTACAGGAATCTCCACCGGGGAGCTGTTTTTT. Protein sequence: CSVGGVTGISTGELFF.

V is TRBV11-2 and J is TRBJ2-2, with D maybe TRBD2 (6 bases). Trimming left V 5 bases short and J 4 bases short, with 14 bases between. There are 15 residues in the CDR3. CDR1 and CDR2 (germline): SGHAT, FQNNGV. The CDR3 sequence: CASSIQWGVTGELFF. Here the CDR3 DNA reads TGTGCCAGCAGCATCCAGTGGGGGGTCACCGGGGAGCTGTTTTTT.

The rearrangement joins TRBV5-5 to TRBJ1-2; the D gene is possibly TRBD1 (6 bases). This CDR3 is 15 amino acids long. V was clipped by 4 bases and J by 3 bases, with 16 bases between them. CDR1 is SGHKS and CDR2 is YYEKEE in the germline V gene (reference sequence). The CDR3 region has the DNA TGTGCCAGCAGCCTCGAAGGACAGAAACACTATGGCTACACCTTC. It specifies CASSLEGQKHYGYTF.

The chain uses TRBV6-5 and TRBJ1-2, with 7 nucleotides matching TRBD1. CDR3 length: 14 amino acids. V lost 4 bases to trimming and J lost 2 bases; unmatched junction nucleotides: 4. Germline V CDR1 and CDR2: MNHEY, SVGAGI. The CDR3 region is CASSSDRANYGYTF. In DNA form, the CDR3 reads TGTGCCAGCAGTTCTGACAGGGCCAACTATGGCTACACCTTC.

J is TRBJ2-5 and V is TRBV19; a possible D gene is TRBD2 (6 bases). Trimming shortened V by 6 bases and J by 4 bases, and 12 bases separated the two germline ends. This CDR3 spans 13 amino acids. Per the germline V gene, CDR1 is LNHDA and CDR2 is SQIVND (reference sequence). CDR3 region: CASSGRRGETQYF. The CDR3 nucleotides read TGTGCCAGTAGCGGCCGGCGGGGAGAGACCCAGTACTTC.

V is TRBV5-1 and J is TRBJ2-7; the D is unclear. Germline CDR1 reads SGHRS; CDR2 reads YFSETQ. CDR3 size: 13 residues. The V and J ends lost 4 bases and 1 base respectively, with 9 bases between them. CDR3 residues: CASSPGRSYEQYF. For the CDR3, the DNA is TGCGCCAGCAGCCCCGGTCGTTCCTACGAGCAGTACTTC.

This chain uses TRBV10-3 with TRBJ1-4; 9 bases agree with TRBD1. CDR3 length equals 15 residues. The germline gives CDR1 ENHRY, CDR2 SYGVKD. J gave up 7 bases and V 5 bases, and 8 bases lay outside the gene matches. In DNA form, the CDR3 reads TGTGCCATCAGTTCACAGACAGGGGGAAGTGAAAAACTGTTTTTT. It specifies CAISSQTGGSEKLFF.

The chain employs TRBV6-5 and TRBJ1-1; the match to TRBD1 covers 8 bases. Germline CDR1 and CDR2: MNHEY and SVGAGI. CDR3 length: 14 amino acids. Trimming removed 4 bases from V and 1 base from J; junction bases left unmatched: 2. The CDR3 DNA sequence: TGTGCCAGCAGTTGGACAGGGACGAACACTGAAGCTTTCTTT. Its translation: CASSWTGTNTEAFF.

J is TRBJ1-2 and V is TRBV18; weak D call: TRBD1 (5 bases). The germline CDR1 and CDR2 sequences are KGHSH and LQKENI. The CDR3 is 13 amino acids. Deletions cut 6 bases from V and 0 bases from J, with 8 bases between. The CDR3 is CASSSTANYGYTF. The CDR3 region has the DNA TGTGCCAGCTCGTCGACAGCTAACTATGGCTACACCTTC.